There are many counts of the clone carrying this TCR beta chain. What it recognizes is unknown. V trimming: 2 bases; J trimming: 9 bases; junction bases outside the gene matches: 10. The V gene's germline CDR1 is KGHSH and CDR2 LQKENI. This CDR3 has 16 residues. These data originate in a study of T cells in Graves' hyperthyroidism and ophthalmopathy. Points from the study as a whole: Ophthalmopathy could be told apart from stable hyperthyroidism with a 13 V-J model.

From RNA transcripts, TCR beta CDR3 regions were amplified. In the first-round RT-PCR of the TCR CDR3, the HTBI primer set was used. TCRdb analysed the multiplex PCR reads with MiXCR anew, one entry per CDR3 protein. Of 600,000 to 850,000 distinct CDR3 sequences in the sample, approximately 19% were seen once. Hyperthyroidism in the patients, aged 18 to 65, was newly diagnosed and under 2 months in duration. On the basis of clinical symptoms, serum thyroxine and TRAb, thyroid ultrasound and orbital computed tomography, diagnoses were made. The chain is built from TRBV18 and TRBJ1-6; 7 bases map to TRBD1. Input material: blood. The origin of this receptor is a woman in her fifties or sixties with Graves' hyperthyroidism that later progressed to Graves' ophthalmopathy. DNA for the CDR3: TGTGCCAGCTCACCAGGGGGGGACAGACGGACTTCACCCCTCCACTTT. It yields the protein CASSPGGDRRTSPLHF.